These 28 T cell receptor beta chains were sequenced from one sample in a study of blood T cell repertoires in COVID-19. The protocol was immunoSEQ multiplex PCR, while the TCRdb copy is restricted to in-frame clones and leaves out a portion. The sample shows over 35,000 clones, around 70% of them seen only once. The material sequenced was peripheral blood. Every receptor here comes from a man older than 75 with acute or convalescent COVID-19.

The rearrangement uses TRBV6-6 and TRBJ2-7; 8 bases fit TRBD2. The J segment lost 0 bases and the V segment lost 5 bases, leaving 6 bases of the junction unmatched. From germline, CDR1 is MNHNY and CDR2 SVGAGI (reference sequence). The CDR3 covers 15 residues. CDR3 in DNA: TGTGCCAGCAGTACGGGGGGGCTGCACTCCTACGAGCAGTACTTC. Its translation is CASSTGGLHSYEQYF.

This clone appeared a few times. V gene TRBV5-1 combines with J gene TRBJ1-4, with D maybe TRBD1 (5 bases). The CDR3 is 17 residues long. Trimming removed 4 bases from V and 0 bases from J, with 16 bases in between. The germline V gene has CDR1 SGHRS and CDR2 YFSETQ. The CDR3 DNA follows: TGCGCCAGCAGCCCGGATTGGGGCATTTCAACTAATGAAAAACTGTTTTTT. It codes for CASSPDWGISTNEKLFF.

The rearrangement uses TRBV11-1 and TRBJ2-3, with a possible D match to TRBD1 (6 bases). Deletions cut 1 base from V and 7 bases from J, with 18 bases between. The germline V gene has CDR1 SGHAT and CDR2 FQDESV (reference sequence). The CDR3 runs 16 residues. This CDR3 is CASSLEAGDPGNTQYF. The CDR3 bases are TGTGCCAGCAGCTTAGAGGCAGGGGACCCAGGCAATACGCAGTATTTT.

This clone was recorded only once. The chain has TRBV5-1 and TRBJ1-2; 7 bases map to TRBD1. Germline CDR1 SGHRS, CDR2 YFSETQ. V was clipped by 0 bases and J by 7 bases; unmatched bases: 9. This CDR3 comprises 15 residues. CDR3 DNA sequence: TGCGCCAGCAGCTTGGAGACAGGGCGGGGTGGTGGCTACACCTTC. Its protein is CASSLETGRGGGYTF.

The chain has TRBV5-6 and TRBJ2-7, with no clear D. The CDR3 totals 12 residues. Germline V gene lookup returns CDR1 SGHDT and CDR2 YYEEEE. Trimming pared 1 base from V and 1 base from J, leaving 3 bases between. The CDR3 nucleotides read TGTGCCAGCAGCTTGTATTCCTACGAGCAGTACTTC. It translates to CASSLYSYEQYF.

The V gene is TRBV9, the J gene TRBJ2-7; perhaps TRBD2 as D (7 bases). The CDR3 spans 15 residues. Trimming took 4 bases from V and 2 from J, leaving 16 bases between them. CDR1 and CDR2 from the germline V gene are SGDLS and YYNGEE. In DNA form, the CDR3 reads TGTGCCAGCAGCCCCGGGGGGCCGGCCGCCTACGAGCAGTACTTC. Translation gives CASSPGGPAAYEQYF.

This clone was detected only once. The chain links TRBV2 to TRBJ1-1; D gene unclear. Germline-derived CDR1 and CDR2 are SNHLY and FYNNEI. Trimming took 4 bases from V and 0 from J, leaving 9 bases between them. The CDR3 sequence is 14 residues long. The CDR3 DNA reads TGTGCCAGCAGTGTTCAGACAATGAACACTGAAGCTTTCTTT. Amino acids: CASSVQTMNTEAFF.

In this sample, this clone turned up once. The rearrangement links TRBV18 to TRBJ1-3; the D gene is possibly TRBD1 (6 bases). The CDR3 runs 14 residues. V lost 3 bases and J lost 9, with 15 bases in between. Germline assignment: CDR1 KGHSH and CDR2 LQKENI. DNA for the CDR3: TGTGCCAGCTCACCGTCAGGGGACGGTTTCACCATATATTTT. This encodes CASSPSGDGFTIYF.

This clone was recorded a few times. V usage is TRBV25-1 and J usage is TRBJ2-7; the D gene is possibly TRBD1 (5 bases). V shed 5 bases and J shed 2 bases, with 10 bases lying between them. The CDR3 totals 13 residues. Germline CDR1 and CDR2: MGHDK and SYGVNS. The CDR3 DNA follows: TGTGCCAGCAGTATTGACAGCGCCTACGAGCAGTACTTC. This sequence encodes CASSIDSAYEQYF.

The chain couples TRBV5-4 to TRBJ2-7, with 9 bases aligning to TRBD2. Germline loops: CDR1 SGHNT, CDR2 YYREEE (reference sequence). The CDR3 sequence is 19 residues long. The trim removed 0 bases at V and 1 base at J, leaving 14 bases unmatched. The CDR3 loop is CASSLGTSTSGRKSYEQYF. As DNA, the CDR3 is TGTGCCAGCAGCTTGGGGACATCGACTAGCGGTAGAAAGTCCTACGAGCAGTACTTC.

The chain recombines TRBV30 with TRBJ2-7, with 8 positions matching TRBD1. The CDR3 covers 13 residues. The germline V gene encodes CDR1 GTSNPN and CDR2 SVGIG (reference sequence). Losses at the gene ends were 3 bases for V and 3 bases for J; bases not matched to a gene: 4. DNA of the CDR3: TGTGCCTGGAGCAACAGGGGGTACTACGAGCAGTACTTC. It is translated as CAWSNRGYYEQYF.

This clone was found once. This chain connects TRBV11-2 to TRBJ1-3; 8 nucleotides match TRBD1. The ends lost 5 bases at V and 0 bases at J; junction bases unmatched: 6. There are 16 residues in the CDR3. Germline V CDR1 and CDR2: SGHAT, FQNNGV. CDR3 loop: CASSTGQGHSGNTIYF. DNA of the CDR3: TGTGCCAGCAGCACAGGACAGGGCCACTCTGGAAACACCATATATTTT.

This rearrangement joins TRBV7-2 to TRBJ2-6; 7 bases match TRBD2. Losses at the gene ends were 4 bases for V and 0 bases for J; bases not matched to a gene: 12. The CDR3 is 19 amino acids. Germline CDR1 reads SGHTA; CDR2 reads FQGNSA. CDR3 amino acids: CASSSPRKAGVSGANVLTF. The CDR3 DNA reads as TGTGCCAGCAGCTCCCCCCGAAAGGCGGGGGTCTCTGGGGCCAACGTCCTGACTTTC.

The V call is TRBV10-3, the J call TRBJ1-2, with D unresolved. Germline CDR1 and CDR2: ENHRY and SYGVKD. Trimming took off 8 bases at V and 4 bases at J, with 17 bases between the two ends. The CDR3 is 14 amino acids. The CDR3 reads CAIASEVAFYGYTF. Written as DNA, the CDR3 is TGTGCCATCGCCTCCGAGGTAGCCTTCTATGGCTACACCTTC.

This clone has only a few counts. The chain carries TRBV10-3 and TRBJ1-2; 9 bases match TRBD1. The ends lost 10 bases at V and 6 bases at J; junction bases unmatched: 12. CDR3 size: 14 residues. Germline-derived CDR1 and CDR2 are ENHRY and SYGVKD. CDR3 loop: CATSGQGPRDGYTF. The CDR3 DNA reads TGTGCCACTTCAGGACAGGGGCCCCGGGATGGCTACACCTTC.

V and J are TRBV29-1 and TRBJ1-2, with 11 bases matching TRBD1. Per the germline V gene, CDR1 is SQVTM and CDR2 is ANQGSEA. The CDR3 totals 13 residues. J gave up 7 bases and V 7 bases, and 8 bases lay outside the gene matches. The CDR3 bases are TGCAGCGCTACAGGACAGGGGGCAAGTGGCTACACCTTC. The encoded protein is CSATGQGASGYTF. Full variable domain (rest looked up from reference TRBV29-1 and TRBJ1-2): SAVISQKPSRDICQRGTSLTIQCQVDSQVTMMFWYRQQPGQSLTLIATANQGSEATYESGFVIDKFPISRPNLTFSTLTVSNMSPEDSSIYLCSATGQGASGYTFGSGTRLTVV.

The chain uses TRBV29-1 and TRBJ2-1, with TRBD2 identical over 10 bases. The germline CDR1 and CDR2 sequences are SQVTM and ANQGSEA. There are 13 residues in the CDR3. V was pared by 3 bases and J by 8 bases, with 4 bases of the junction left unmatched. Here the CDR3 DNA reads TGCAGCGTTGAGGCTAGCGGGAGCTATGAGCAGTTCTTC. Its protein product is CSVEASGSYEQFF.

Concerning this clone itself: This sample includes further DNA sequences coding for the same CDR3. The J gene is TRBJ1-4, the V gene TRBV7-9, with a tentative D call TRBD1 (5 bases). Trimming took off 6 bases at V and 5 bases at J, with 13 bases between the two ends. The CDR3 spans 14 residues. Germline V lookup: CDR1 SEHNR, CDR2 FQNEAQ (reference sequence). CDR3 loop: CASSFQGSNEKLFF. DNA for the CDR3: TGTGCCAGCAGTTTTCAGGGATCCAATGAAAAACTGTTTTTT.

V usage is TRBV19 and J usage is TRBJ2-3; 9 positions agree with TRBD1. CDR1 is LNHDA, CDR2 SQIVND, per germline (reference sequence). This CDR3 contains 15 residues. V gave up 9 bases and J gave up 6 bases; unmatched junction bases: 13. DNA for the CDR3: TGTGCCAGCACGGACAGGGGCGGGGGTTATGATACGCAGTATTTT. This codes for CASTDRGGGYDTQYF.

This clone has more than one count but fewer than ten. The genes are TRBV30 and TRBJ2-2; the match to TRBD1 covers 9 bases. Unmatched junction bases numbered 4, after V lost 3 bases and J lost 5 bases. CDR1 GTSNPN and CDR2 SVGIG come from the germline V gene (reference sequence). The CDR3 is made up of 14 amino acids. This CDR3 is CAWRQGAITGELFF. CDR3 nucleotides: TGTGCCTGGAGACAGGGGGCAATTACCGGGGAGCTGTTTTTT.

This chain joins TRBV6-1 and TRBJ1-1; D uncertain. The CDR3 covers 15 residues. Trimming cost V 0 bases and J 1 base, with 9 bases left between them. Germline CDR1 is MNHNS and CDR2 is SASEGT. The CDR3 DNA reads TGTGCCAGCAGTGAAGCGCTTGGAGAGAACACTGAAGCTTTCTTT. It encodes CASSEALGENTEAFF.

This chain connects TRBV5-1 to TRBJ2-1, with 11 bases fitting TRBD2. Germline V gene lookup returns CDR1 SGHRS and CDR2 YFSETQ. The CDR3 extends over 16 amino acids. The J segment lost 5 bases and the V segment lost 0 bases, leaving 4 bases of the junction unmatched. CDR3 in DNA: TGCGCCAGCAGCTTGGGAGGGACTAGCGGACACAATGAGCAGTTCTTC. This gives the protein CASSLGGTSGHNEQFF.

This sequence joins TRBV7-9 and TRBJ2-1, with a tentative D call TRBD1 (5 bases). CDR1 is SEHNR and CDR2 is FQNEAQ in the germline V gene (reference sequence). V was clipped by 0 bases and J by 6 bases, with 12 bases between them. The CDR3 is 15 amino acids. The CDR3 nucleotides read TGTGCCAGCAGCTTAGCTCGACAGTACCTCAATGAGCAGTTCTTC. Translating gives CASSLARQYLNEQFF. Full variable domain (rest looked up from reference TRBV7-9 and TRBJ2-1): DTGVSQNPRHKITKRGQNVTFRCDPISEHNRLYWYRQTLGQGPEFLTYFQNEAQLEKSRLLSDRFSAERPKGSFSTLEIQRTEQGDSAMYLCASSLARQYLNEQFFGPGTRLTVL.

This rearrangement joins TRBV6-2 or TRBV6-3 to TRBJ1-1; D gene ambiguous. The length of the CDR3 is 14 residues. Germline CDR1 reads MNHEY; CDR2 reads SVGEGT. Trimming took off 3 bases at V and 3 bases at J, with 11 bases between the two ends. The CDR3 protein is CASSYDGVYTEAFF. Here the CDR3 DNA reads TGTGCCAGCAGTTATGACGGAGTATACACTGAAGCTTTCTTT.

The rearrangement links TRBV6-5 to TRBJ1-2, with D unresolved. The CDR3 totals 14 residues. The germline V gene has CDR1 MNHEY and CDR2 SVGAGI. Trimming shortened V by 2 bases and J by 2 bases, and 9 bases separated the two germline ends. CDR3 bases: TGTGCCAGCAGTTACGGCGCGGGAAACTATGGCTACACCTTC. Translated, it gives CASSYGAGNYGYTF.

This clone was found once. This rearrangement joins TRBV7-9 to TRBJ1-2; no clear D. Trimming took off 1 base at V and 4 bases at J, with 10 bases between the two ends. CDR1 and CDR2 (germline): SEHNR, FQNEAQ (reference sequence). The CDR3 has 14 residues. The CDR3 protein is CASSLGEGPYGYTF. CDR3 bases: TGTGCCAGCAGCTTAGGGGAGGGCCCCTATGGCTACACCTTC.

CDR3 amino acids: CAWSPGGGYGYTF. The CDR3 region has the DNA TGTGCCTGGAGTCCGGGGGGCGGCTATGGCTACACCTTC. The J gene is TRBJ1-2, the V gene TRBV30, with D maybe TRBD1 (6 bases). This CDR3 has 13 amino acids. The ends were cut back, 2 bases at V and 4 bases at J, with 11 bases in the middle. Germline V gene data show CDR1 as GTSNPN and CDR2 as SVGIG (reference sequence).

The chain is built from TRBV7-2 and TRBJ1-2; D remains ambiguous. This CDR3 comprises 13 residues. V was clipped by 6 bases and J by 3 bases, with 11 bases between them. Germline CDR1 reads SGHTA; CDR2 reads FQGNSA. For the CDR3, the DNA is TGTGCCAGCAGGACTGCACCTGACTATGGCTACACCTTC. Its protein is CASRTAPDYGYTF.